This record concerns one TCR beta chain sequence. Different DNA sequences within this sample yield the same CDR3. The sample originates from a study of shared clonotypes between healthy human individuals. Study details: Each donor's CD4 naive and CD4 memory cells filled three plates apiece, CD8 naive two, and CD8 memory one.

Sequencing used immunoSEQ multiplex PCR; TCRdb keeps in-frame clones, though not all of them. The sample holds over a million clones, approximately 97% seen once. CD4+ cell separation produced CD45RA+ naive and CD45RA-negative memory subsets. The ends were cut back, 2 bases at V and 7 bases at J, with 5 bases in the middle. Germline V gene sequence: CDR1 SQVTM, CDR2 ANQGSEA. The CDR3 extends over 10 amino acids. This sequence joins TRBV29-1 and TRBJ1-2; D uncertain. This TCR came from a man aged 25-45 years in good health. The sample was naive CD4+ T cells sorted from blood. Subset specified: CD45RA+ positively selected. CDR3 protein: CSVEPSGYTF. The CDR3 nucleotides read TGCAGCGTTGAACCCTCTGGCTACACCTTC.